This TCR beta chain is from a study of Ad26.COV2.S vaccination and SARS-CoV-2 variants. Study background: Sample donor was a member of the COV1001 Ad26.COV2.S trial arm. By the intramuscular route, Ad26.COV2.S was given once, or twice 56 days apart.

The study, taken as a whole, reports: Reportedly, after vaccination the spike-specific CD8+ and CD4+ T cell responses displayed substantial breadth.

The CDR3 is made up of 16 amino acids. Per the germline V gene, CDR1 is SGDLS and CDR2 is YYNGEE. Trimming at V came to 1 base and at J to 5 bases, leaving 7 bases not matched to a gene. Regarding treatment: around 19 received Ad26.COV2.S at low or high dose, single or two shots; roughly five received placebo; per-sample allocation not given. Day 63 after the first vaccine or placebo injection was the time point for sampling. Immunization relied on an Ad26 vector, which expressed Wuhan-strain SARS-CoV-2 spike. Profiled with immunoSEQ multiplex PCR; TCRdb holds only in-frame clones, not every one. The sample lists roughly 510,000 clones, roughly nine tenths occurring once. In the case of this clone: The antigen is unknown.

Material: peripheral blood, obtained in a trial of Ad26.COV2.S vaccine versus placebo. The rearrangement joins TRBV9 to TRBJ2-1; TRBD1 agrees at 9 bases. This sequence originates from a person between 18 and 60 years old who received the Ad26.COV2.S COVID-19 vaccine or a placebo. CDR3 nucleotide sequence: TGTGCCAGCAGCGTATCCCCGGGACAGGGCAACAATGAGCAGTTCTTC. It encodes CASSVSPGQGNNEQFF.